The 5 T cell receptor beta chains reported below all come from one sample, sequenced in a study of blood T cell repertoires in COVID-19. Repertoires were generated with immunoSEQ multiplex PCR, while TCRdb's copy carries only in-frame clones and drops some. The data contain about 220,000 clones, roughly 85% of them seen just once; the ten biggest clones take up roughly 2.2%. Sequenced input: peripheral blood. The receptors stem from a woman in her 70s with COVID-19, enrolled during active disease.

The rearrangement links TRBV6-6 to TRBJ1-1; D unresolved. Germline V CDR1 and CDR2: MNHNY, SVGAGI (reference sequence). This CDR3 has 15 residues. Trimming removed 0 bases at V and 4 bases at J, with 12 bases between. CDR3 loop: CASSYSISGSTEAFF. As DNA, the CDR3 is TGTGCCAGCAGTTACTCGATTTCTGGGAGCACTGAAGCTTTCTTT.

V usage is TRBV14 and J usage is TRBJ2-3; the match to TRBD1 covers 7 bases. The J segment lost 2 bases and the V segment lost 5 bases, leaving 4 bases of the junction unmatched. The CDR3 covers 14 residues. CDR1 and CDR2 from the germline V gene are SGHDN and FVKESK. CDR3 amino acids: CASSWDSLTDTQYF. CDR3 in DNA: TGTGCCAGCAGCTGGGACAGCCTCACAGATACGCAGTATTTT. Supplemented by reference TRBV14 and TRBJ2-3, the full variable domain reads EAGVTQFPSHSVIEKGQTVTLRCDPISGHDNLYWYRRVMGKEIKFLLHFVKESKQDESGMPNNRFLAERTGGTYSTLKVQPAELEDSGVYFCASSWDSLTDTQYFGPGTRLTVL.

The V call is TRBV6-5, the J call TRBJ1-2, with TRBD1 matching over 9 bases. The V gene's germline CDR1 is MNHEY and CDR2 SVGAGI. This CDR3 comprises 15 residues. V lost 0 bases and J lost 1; bases outside the gene matches: 0. The CDR3 loop reads CASSYSTGGNYGYTF. CDR3 in DNA: TGTGCCAGCAGTTACTCGACAGGGGGTAACTATGGCTACACCTTC.

V and J are TRBV5-1 and TRBJ1-2, with 7 bases lining up with TRBD1. V lost 5 bases, J lost 4 bases, and 11 bases stayed unmatched. The CDR3 totals 15 residues. Germline lookup yields CDR1 SGHRS and CDR2 YFSETQ. The CDR3 nucleotides read TGCGCCAGCAGTCCCCCAGGACAGGAACTCTATGGCTACACCTTC. This translates into CASSPPGQELYGYTF.

The chain combines TRBV6-2 or TRBV6-3 with TRBJ1-2; D may be TRBD1 (5 bases). Trimming took off 5 bases at V and 0 bases at J, with 7 bases between the two ends. The germline V gene has CDR1 MNHEY and CDR2 SVGEGT. The CDR3 spans 13 residues. CDR3 nucleotide sequence: TGTGCCAGCAGTGGGGCAGCTAACTATGGCTACACCTTC. Amino acids: CASSGAANYGYTF.